This T cell receptor (beta chain) was identified during a study of T cells in Graves' hyperthyroidism and ophthalmopathy. It was RNA transcripts that yielded the amplified TCR beta CDR3 regions. In the first-round RT-PCR of the TCR CDR3, the HTBI primer set was used. TCRdb analysed the multiplex PCR reads with MiXCR anew, one entry per CDR3 protein. The table has about 640,000 distinct CDR3 sequences, roughly 20% seen once. There are 17 residues in the CDR3. With V trimmed by 1 base and J by 5 bases, 9 bases remained unmatched. Germline V gene lookup returns CDR1 LGHNA and CDR2 YSLEER. The material sequenced was blood. The chain has TRBV4-3 and TRBJ2-1, with 9 bases matching TRBD2. This clonotype was obtained from a man under 40 with Graves' ophthalmopathy. The DNA of the CDR3 is TGCGCCAGCAGCCAAGGTCTGACTAGCGGTAGTAACAATGAGCAGTTCTTC. Protein: CASSQGLTSGSNNEQFF.